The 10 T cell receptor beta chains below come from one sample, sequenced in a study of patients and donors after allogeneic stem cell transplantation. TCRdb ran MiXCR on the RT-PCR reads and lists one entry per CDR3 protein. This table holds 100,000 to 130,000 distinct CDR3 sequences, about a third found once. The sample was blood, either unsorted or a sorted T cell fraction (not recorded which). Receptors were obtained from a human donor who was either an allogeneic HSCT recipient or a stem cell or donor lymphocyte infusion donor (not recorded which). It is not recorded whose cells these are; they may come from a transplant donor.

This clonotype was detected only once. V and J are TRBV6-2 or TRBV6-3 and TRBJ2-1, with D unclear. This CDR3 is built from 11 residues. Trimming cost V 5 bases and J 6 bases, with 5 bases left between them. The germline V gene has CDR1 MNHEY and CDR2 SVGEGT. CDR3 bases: TGTGCCAGCAGTGACCGCAATGAGCAGTTCTTC. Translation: CASSDRNEQFF.

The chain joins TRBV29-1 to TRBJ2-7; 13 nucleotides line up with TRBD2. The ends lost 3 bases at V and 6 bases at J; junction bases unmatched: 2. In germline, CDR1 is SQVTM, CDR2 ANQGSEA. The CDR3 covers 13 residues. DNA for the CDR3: TGCAGCGTTGAGGGACTAGCGGGACGCGAGCAGTACTTC. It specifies CSVEGLAGREQYF.

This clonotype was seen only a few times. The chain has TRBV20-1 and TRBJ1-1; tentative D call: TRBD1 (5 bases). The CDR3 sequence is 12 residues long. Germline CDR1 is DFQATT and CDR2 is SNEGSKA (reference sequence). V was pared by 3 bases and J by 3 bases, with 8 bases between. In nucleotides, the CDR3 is TGCAGTGCTAGTGCAGGGTACACTGAAGCTTTCTTT. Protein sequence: CSASAGYTEAFF.

CDR3: CASSYEAGAEYF. DNA for the CDR3: TGCGCCAGCAGCTACGAAGCGGGAGCTGAGTACTTC. V is TRBV5-1 and J is TRBJ2-7, with TRBD2 matching over 8 bases. V gave up 3 bases and J gave up 11 bases; unmatched junction bases: 7. Germline V gene data show CDR1 as SGHRS and CDR2 as YFSETQ. This CDR3 is built from 12 residues.

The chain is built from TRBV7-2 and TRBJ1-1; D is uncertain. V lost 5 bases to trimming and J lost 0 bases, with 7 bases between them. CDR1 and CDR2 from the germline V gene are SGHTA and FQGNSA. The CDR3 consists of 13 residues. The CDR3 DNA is TGTGCCAGCAGCCCTTACGTGAACACTGAAGCTTTCTTT. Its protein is CASSPYVNTEAFF.

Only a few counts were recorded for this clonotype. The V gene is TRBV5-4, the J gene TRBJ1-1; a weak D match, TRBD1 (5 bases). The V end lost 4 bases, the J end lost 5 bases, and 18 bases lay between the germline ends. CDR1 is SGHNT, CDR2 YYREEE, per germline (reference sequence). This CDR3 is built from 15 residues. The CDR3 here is CASSPTQGRWTEAFF. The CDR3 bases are TGTGCCAGCAGCCCCACCCAGGGCCGTTGGACTGAAGCTTTCTTT. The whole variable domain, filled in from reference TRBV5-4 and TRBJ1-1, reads ETGVTQSPTHLIKTRGQQVTLRCSSQSGHNTVSWYQQALGQGPQFIFQYYREEENGRGNFPPRFSGLQFPNYSSELNVNALELDDSALYLCASSPTQGRWTEAFFGQGTRLTVV.

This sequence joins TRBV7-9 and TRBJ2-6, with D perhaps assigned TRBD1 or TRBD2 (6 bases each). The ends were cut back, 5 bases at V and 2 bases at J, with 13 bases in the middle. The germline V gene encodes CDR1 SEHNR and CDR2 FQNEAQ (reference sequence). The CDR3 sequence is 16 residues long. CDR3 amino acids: CASSRSGAAGANVLTF. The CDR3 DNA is TGTGCCAGCAGCCGGTCGGGGGCGGCTGGGGCCAACGTCCTGACTTTC.

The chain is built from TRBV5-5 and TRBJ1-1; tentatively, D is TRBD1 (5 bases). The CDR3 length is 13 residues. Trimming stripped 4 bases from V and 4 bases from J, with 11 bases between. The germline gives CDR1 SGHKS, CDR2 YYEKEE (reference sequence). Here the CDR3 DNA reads TGTGCCAGCAGCCCGACAGAAGTCACTGAAGCTTTCTTT. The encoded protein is CASSPTEVTEAFF.

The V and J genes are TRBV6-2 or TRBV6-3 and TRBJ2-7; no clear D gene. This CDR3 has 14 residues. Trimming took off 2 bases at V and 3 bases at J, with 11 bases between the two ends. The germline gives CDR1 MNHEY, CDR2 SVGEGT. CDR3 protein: CASSYPSTIYEQYF. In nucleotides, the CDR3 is TGTGCCAGCAGTTACCCGTCGACGATCTACGAGCAGTACTTC.

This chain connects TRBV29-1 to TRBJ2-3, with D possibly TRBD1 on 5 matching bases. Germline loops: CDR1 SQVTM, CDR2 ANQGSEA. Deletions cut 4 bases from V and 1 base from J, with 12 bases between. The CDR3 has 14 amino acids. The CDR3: CSVGAWGGTDTQYF. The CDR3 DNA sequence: TGCAGCGTTGGCGCCTGGGGCGGCACAGATACGCAGTATTTT.